The 14 T cell receptor beta chains below come from one sample, sequenced in a study of OX40 agonist ivuxolimab in advanced cancers. The table came from immunoSEQ multiplex PCR; TCRdb's copy has only in-frame clones and leaves some out. Of 60,000 or so clones listed, roughly 83% were seen once; the top ten hold under 3%. The specimen comprised CD4+ or CD8+ T cells sorted from blood, sampled in a trial of the OX40 agonist ivuxolimab. These receptors all stem from an adult with an advanced solid tumor such as melanoma, head and neck, liver or kidney cancer.

J is TRBJ1-5 and V is TRBV5-1; D is unclear. Germline V gives CDR1 SGHRS, CDR2 YFSETQ. The CDR3 sequence is 15 residues long. The V end lost 0 bases, the J end lost 5 bases, and 12 bases lay between the germline ends. The CDR3 spells CASSLEGESHQPQHF. The DNA of the CDR3 is TGCGCCAGCAGCTTGGAGGGAGAATCGCATCAGCCCCAGCATTTT.

This sequence joins TRBV5-1 and TRBJ1-1; D may be TRBD1 (5 bases). With 0 bases removed from V and 5 bases from J, the gap between germline ends came to 17 bases. Per germline, CDR1 SGHRS and CDR2 YFSETQ. CDR3 size: 16 residues. CDR3 region: CASSLVGGGPETEAFF. In DNA form, the CDR3 reads TGCGCCAGCAGCTTGGTTGGGGGAGGGCCCGAAACTGAAGCTTTCTTT.

The chain is built from TRBV19 and TRBJ2-2; D unresolved. The CDR3 runs 14 residues. Deletions cut 5 bases from V and 4 bases from J, with 11 bases between. Germline V CDR1 and CDR2: LNHDA, SQIVND (reference sequence). CDR3 protein: CASSRAGSTGELFF. The CDR3 nucleotides read TGTGCCAGTAGTCGCGCAGGCAGCACCGGGGAGCTGTTTTTT.

The CDR3 is CASSARHLDTQYF. CDR3 nucleotide sequence: TGTGCCAGCAGCGCACGACACCTAGATACGCAGTATTTT. The gene calls are TRBV9 and TRBJ2-3; D uncertain. The CDR3 sequence is 13 residues long. Between the trimmed V and J ends, which lost 3 bases and 5 bases, there was a span of 10 bases. Germline lookup yields CDR1 SGDLS and CDR2 YYNGEE.

The chain has TRBV6-5 and TRBJ1-6; the D gene is possibly TRBD1 (6 bases). V gave up 6 bases and J gave up 3 bases, with 12 bases separating them. Germline CDR1 and CDR2: MNHEY and SVGAGI. This CDR3 has 15 amino acids. The CDR3 spells CASSPGALYNSPLHF. CDR3 sequence (DNA): TGTGCCAGCAGCCCAGGGGCCCTCTATAATTCACCCCTCCACTTT.

V and J are TRBV19 and TRBJ1-2; D perhaps matches TRBD1 (5 bases). The germline V and J ends were trimmed by 3 bases and 8 bases, with 16 bases remaining between them. CDR1 and CDR2 (germline): LNHDA, SQIVND (reference sequence). This CDR3 comprises 14 residues. The CDR3 nucleotides read TGTGCCAGTAGTATCCGGCAGGGCACGGAGGGCTACACCTTC. Its protein is CASSIRQGTEGYTF.

The V call is TRBV2, the J call TRBJ2-7, with 11 bases matching TRBD2. Germline V gene lookup returns CDR1 SNHLY and CDR2 FYNNEI. V dropped 4 bases and J dropped 0; count of bases not matched to a gene: 5. This CDR3 region has 16 residues. The CDR3 DNA follows: TGTGCCAGCAGTGTGTCTAGCGGGGGGCCCTCCTACGAGCAGTACTTC. This sequence encodes CASSVSSGGPSYEQYF.

This clone has a single count. The CDR3 region is CASSQAVAGGLDTQYF. The CDR3 bases are TGCGCCAGCAGCCAAGCGGTCGCGGGGGGTTTAGATACGCAGTATTTT. The chain links TRBV4-1 to TRBJ2-3, with 8 bases fitting TRBD2. Germline CDR1 and CDR2: MGHRA and YSYEKL. The CDR3 covers 16 residues. Trimming at V came to 1 base and at J to 5 bases, leaving 8 bases not matched to a gene.

The chain employs TRBV5-1 and TRBJ2-5; the match to TRBD1 covers 8 bases. Unmatched junction bases numbered 10, after V lost 4 bases and J lost 5 bases. Germline CDR1 SGHRS, CDR2 YFSETQ. This CDR3 has 15 residues. CDR3 residues: CASSQGQARTETQYF. Written as DNA, the CDR3 is TGCGCCAGCAGCCAGGGACAGGCAAGGACGGAGACCCAGTACTTC.

The chain uses TRBV5-1 and TRBJ2-7; D ambiguous. Germline V gene sequence: CDR1 SGHRS, CDR2 YFSETQ. The V and J ends lost 4 bases and 2 bases respectively, with 13 bases between them. CDR3 length: 14 residues. CDR3 DNA sequence: TGCGCCAGCAGCCTGGGGTCGGTGGCCTACGAGCAGTACTTC. Residues: CASSLGSVAYEQYF.

This chain uses TRBV7-2 with TRBJ1-5; 9 bases are shared with TRBD1. Looked up from germline, CDR1 is SGHTA and CDR2 is FQGNSA. V lost 1 base and J lost 3; bases outside the gene matches: 4. This CDR3 region has 16 residues. In DNA, the CDR3 is TGTGCCAGCAGCTTAGGGACAGGGGCAACCAATCAGCCCCAGCATTTT. Encoded protein: CASSLGTGATNQPQHF.

This chain joins TRBV19 and TRBJ1-5, with D hard to call. The CDR3 consists of 14 residues. Trimming shortened V by 4 bases and J by 0 bases, and 7 bases separated the two germline ends. The germline V gene encodes CDR1 LNHDA and CDR2 SQIVND (reference sequence). This CDR3 is CASSSMGSNQPQHF. The DNA for the CDR3 is TGTGCCAGTAGTAGTATGGGTAGCAATCAGCCCCAGCATTTT. The variable domain in full, with the rest retrieved from reference TRBV19 and TRBJ1-5, is DGGITQSPKYLFRKEGQNVTLSCEQNLNHDAMYWYRQDPGQGLRLIYYSQIVNDFQKGDIAEGYSVSREKKESFPLTVTSAQKNPTAFYLCASSSMGSNQPQHFGDGTRLSIL.

The rearrangement links TRBV5-8 to TRBJ2-5; weak D call: TRBD1 (5 bases). V lost 3 bases, J lost 0 bases, and 6 bases lay in between. Germline-derived CDR1 and CDR2 are SGHTS and YDEGEE. This CDR3 is built from 13 residues. For the CDR3, the DNA is TGTGCCAGCAGCTCCAGGGACCAAGAGACCCAGTACTTC. Translating gives CASSSRDQETQYF. The full variable domain, its missing parts supplied by reference TRBV5-8 and TRBJ2-5, is EAGVTQSPTHLIKTRGQQATLRCSPISGHTSVYWYQQALGLGLQFLLWYDEGEERNRGNFPPRFSGRQFPNYSSELNVNALELEDSALYLCASSSRDQETQYFGPGTRLLVL.

For this clone: A junction end diverges from the germline sequence, so it may reflect a read error. The rearrangement joins TRBV28 to TRBJ2-3; D uncertain. This CDR3 has 14 residues. CDR1 and CDR2 from the germline V gene are MDHEN and SYDVKM. The CDR3, as DNA: TGTGCCACCAGTCCCCCCTCGGGTTCAGATACGCAGTATTTT. It encodes CATSPPSGSDTQYF.